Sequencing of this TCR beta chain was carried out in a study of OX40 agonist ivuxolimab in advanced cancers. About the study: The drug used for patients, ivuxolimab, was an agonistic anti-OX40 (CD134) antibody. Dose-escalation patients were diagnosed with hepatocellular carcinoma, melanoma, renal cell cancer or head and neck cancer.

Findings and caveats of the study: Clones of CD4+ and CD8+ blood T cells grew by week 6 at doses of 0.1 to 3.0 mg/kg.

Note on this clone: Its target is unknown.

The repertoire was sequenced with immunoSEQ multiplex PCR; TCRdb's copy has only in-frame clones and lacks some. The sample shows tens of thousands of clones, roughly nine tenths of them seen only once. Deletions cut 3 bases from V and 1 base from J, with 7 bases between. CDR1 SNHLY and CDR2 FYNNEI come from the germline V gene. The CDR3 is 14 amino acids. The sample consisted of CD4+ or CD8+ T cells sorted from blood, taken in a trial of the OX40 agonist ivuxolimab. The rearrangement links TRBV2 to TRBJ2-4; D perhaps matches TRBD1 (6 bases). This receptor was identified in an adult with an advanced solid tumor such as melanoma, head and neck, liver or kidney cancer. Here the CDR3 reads CASSDQGAKNIQYF. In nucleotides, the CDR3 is TGTGCCAGCAGTGATCAGGGGGCCAAAAACATTCAGTACTTC.